A single TCR beta chain is shown here with its context. This sample stems from a study of blood T cell repertoires in COVID-19. Original data processing: Reference gene primer amplification yielded estimated nucleated cell counts. Clones were sequenced by immunoSEQ multiplex PCR, and TCRdb holds only the in-frame ones, with some missing. The DNA gave D and trimming, while V, J and clone size come from that table. Among 200,000 to 250,000 clones, around 90% were seen once, and the ten largest hold roughly 2.7%. The CDR3 loop spans 16 amino acids. V shed 7 bases and J 4 bases; nucleotides not matched to a gene: 12. Germline CDR1 and CDR2: MRHNA and SNTAGT.

The chain couples TRBV6-4 to TRBJ1-2, with 10 bases identical to TRBD1. The specimen was PBMCs or T cells enriched from blood (not recorded which). This sequence originates from a woman aged 25 to 39 who had recovered from COVID-19. CDR3 region: CASKTGGVSRFYGYTF. The CDR3 DNA sequence: TGTGCCAGCAAGACAGGGGGCGTATCAAGATTCTATGGCTACACCTTC.